This T cell receptor (beta chain) was retrieved from a study of blood T cell repertoires in COVID-19. Participants were aged roughly 18 to 100 years from about 25 US areas. Cohorts were based on clinical histories the participants reported. In the authors' methods: Estimation of nucleated cell counts relied on the amplification of reference gene primers. Generated by immunoSEQ multiplex PCR, the TCRdb table keeps only in-frame clones and is missing some. D and trimming come from the DNA, and the V and J calls and clone size come from that table. The table shows approximately 210,000 clones, with 65% to 80% occurring only once. CDR3 length: 14 residues. The V and J ends lost 1 base and 4 bases respectively, with 10 bases between them. Per germline, CDR1 LNHDA and CDR2 SQIVND (reference sequence). This clone was detected a few times.

The sample was PBMCs or T cells enriched from blood (not recorded which). This clonotype was sampled from a woman between 45 and 65 years old with acute COVID-19. V and J are TRBV19 and TRBJ1-2; the D gene is possibly TRBD1 (5 bases). CDR3 DNA sequence: TGTGCCAGTAGTATAGTGGCAGGGATCTATGGCTACACCTTC. It codes for CASSIVAGIYGYTF.